This T cell receptor (beta chain) was captured in a study of cytomegalovirus exposure and HLA in healthy donors. At the level of the study: For the approximately 400 genotyped donors, about 81% fell within the Caucasian-associated ancestry cluster. Study-wide results and caveats: Differences between HLA loci emerged in a later analysis of TCR association rates, with DRB1 most and HLA-C fewest.

The CDR3 length is 17 residues. CDR1 is GTSNPN, CDR2 SVGIG, per germline (reference sequence). V gave up 1 base and J gave up 4 bases; unmatched junction bases: 7. On this clone itself: The target antigen is unknown.

The PCR had 60 Vbeta and 13 Jbeta primers. Per the authors' pipeline: A later analysis counted about 80 million unique TCR beta chains, around 10 million shared. Sequencing was performed with immunoSEQ multiplex PCR; in TCRdb, only in-frame clones are kept and a portion is missing. That table supplies the V and J calls and clone size; D and trimming were determined from the DNA. The sample includes more than 150,000 clones, 77% seen only once; the top ten take roughly 1.5%. The rearrangement links TRBV30 to TRBJ2-3, with 14 bases identical to TRBD2. Sample: PBMCs. This receptor was obtained from a man aged 18 to 30 in good health and CMV-seronegative. The CDR3 region has the DNA TGTGCCTGGAGTGGGGACAGACTAGCGGGAGGGCCAGATACGCAGTATTTT. As protein: CAWSGDRLAGGPDTQYF. Variable domain in full (rest from reference TRBV30 and TRBJ2-3): SQTIHQWPATLVQPVGSPLSLECTVEGTSNPNLYWYRQAAGRGLQLLFYSVGIGQISSEVPQNLSASRPQDRQFILSSKKLLLSDSGFYLCAWSGDRLAGGPDTQYFGPGTRLTVL.